The present entry profiles one T cell receptor (beta chain) with its context. Clones were read by immunoSEQ multiplex PCR, and TCRdb kept only the in-frame ones, dropping some. Of roughly 180,000 clones listed, 90% to 95% are singletons. The data were obtained in a study of blood T cell repertoires in COVID-19. V was shortened by 5 bases and J by 1 base, with 11 bases between the two germline ends. This CDR3 has 14 residues. Germline CDR1 reads SGHTA; CDR2 reads FQGNSA. The chain employs TRBV7-2 and TRBJ1-1, with D possibly matching TRBD1 (6 bases). The clonotype originates from a man aged 30-40 years with COVID-19, enrolled during active disease. Sequencing was done on a sample of peripheral blood. As DNA, the CDR3 is TGTGCCAGCAGCACCGACAGGCAGAACACTGAAGCTTTCTTT. It encodes CASSTDRQNTEAFF.